The rows below give T cell receptor beta chains drawn from one sample of a study of T cells in Graves' hyperthyroidism and ophthalmopathy. TCRdb ran MiXCR on the multiplex PCR reads and lists one entry per CDR3 protein. This table holds roughly 570,000 distinct CDR3 sequences, under 60% found once. Sequenced: peripheral blood or thyroid tissue (not recorded which). The source is a woman between 18 and 29 years old with Graves' hyperthyroidism. Each CDR3 is given with its conserved first and last residue. Each record gives: V gene, clone size, J gene, D gene, CDR3 protein, CDR3 DNA. The D gene is left open where the match is weak. Size is omitted from some rows. Given values are once, few, many or a class for expanded clones.

>TRBV2|-|TRBJ1-2|TRBD1
CASSEQGGYGYTF
TGTGCCAGCAGTGAACAGGGGGGCTATGGCTACACCTTC
>TRBV2|many|TRBJ1-5|-
CASSSTGPVFQPQHF
TGTGCCAGCAGTTCAACAGGGCCCGTTTTTCAGCCCCAGCATTTT
>TRBV20-1|many|TRBJ2-7|-
CSARASTAIDEQYF
TGCAGTGCTAGAGCTTCGACAGCTATCGACGAGCAGTACTTC
>TRBV12-3/TRBV12-4|many|TRBJ1-1|TRBD1
CASSVGPGTGGPEAFF
TGTGCCAGCAGTGTGGGTCCCGGGACAGGGGGCCCTGAAGCTTTCTTT
>TRBV20-1|once|TRBJ2-5|TRBD2
CSARGGTSGETQYF
TGCAGTGCTAGAGGGGGGACTAGCGGAGAGACCCAGTACTTC
>TRBV6-5|-|TRBJ2-5|-
CASERGRDETQYF
TGTGCCAGCGAACGGGGTCGAGATGAGACCCAGTACTTC
>TRBV7-2|few|TRBJ2-3|-
CASSFYGNTDTQYF
TGTGCCAGCAGCTTTTATGGGAACACAGATACGCAGTATTTT
>TRBV2|-|TRBJ2-5|TRBD1
CASSEDLWDRAQETQYF
TGTGCCAGCAGTGAGGACCTGTGGGACAGGGCCCAAGAGACCCAGTACTTC
>TRBV7-3|-|TRBJ2-7|-
CASRCSHSGAYEQYF
TGTGCCAGCAGATGCTCACATAGCGGAGCCTACGAGCAGTACTTC
>TRBV5-6|-|TRBJ1-1|-
CASSSLATGTEAFF
TGTGCCAGCAGCTCACTAGCAACTGGGACTGAAGCTTTCTTT
>TRBV4-1|few|TRBJ2-7|TRBD2
CASSQAPAGAYEQYF
TGCGCCAGCAGCCAAGCGCCCGCGGGGGCCTACGAGCAGTACTTC
>TRBV12-3/TRBV12-4|-|TRBJ2-7|TRBD1
CASSGQGTHYEQYF
TGTGCCAGCAGTGGACAGGGGACACACTACGAGCAGTACTTC
>TRBV11-1|-|TRBJ2-2|TRBD1
CASSPPGQPNTGELFF
TGTGCCAGCAGCCCCCCGGGACAGCCGAACACCGGGGAGCTGTTTTTT
>TRBV6-1|-|TRBJ2-7|-
CASRRAGEQYF
TGTGCCAGCAGGAGGGCGGGAGAGCAGTACTTC
>TRBV7-2|many|TRBJ2-7|-
CASSLVWLGSSYEQYF
TGTGCCAGCAGCTTAGTATGGCTCGGAAGCTCCTACGAGCAGTACTTC
>TRBV12-3/TRBV12-4|-|TRBJ2-1|-
CASSLSVGNEQFF
TGTGCCAGCAGTTTGTCTGTGGGCAATGAGCAGTTCTTC
>TRBV24-1|-|TRBJ2-7|-
CAWSGAGDSYEQYF
TGTGCCTGGAGTGGGGCAGGGGATTCCTACGAGCAGTACTTC
>TRBV20-1|-|TRBJ2-1|TRBD2
CSVPTSGRNEQFF
TGCAGTGTTCCTACTAGCGGGAGAAATGAGCAGTTCTTC
>TRBV7-2|-|TRBJ1-2|-
CASSRQSRTGNTF
TGTGCCAGCAGCCGACAGTCGAGGACTGGAAACACCTTC
>TRBV5-4|many|TRBJ2-5|-
CASSPINFQETQYF
TGTGCCAGCAGCCCGATTAATTTCCAAGAGACCCAGTACTTC
>TRBV4-1|-|TRBJ2-5|TRBD1
CASSQRTGGVQETQYF
TGCGCCAGCAGCCAAAGGACAGGAGGCGTTCAAGAGACCCAGTACTTC
>TRBV6-4|few|TRBJ2-3|-
CASSDSHTDTQYF
TGTGCCAGCAGTGACTCACACACAGATACGCAGTATTTT
>TRBV4-3|many|TRBJ2-7|-
CASSQVGGASSYEQYF
TGCGCCAGCAGCCAAGTTGGGGGAGCGAGCTCCTACGAGCAGTACTTC
>TRBV12-3/TRBV12-4|-|TRBJ2-5|TRBD1
CASSATGARETQYF
TGTGCCAGCAGTGCGACAGGGGCGAGGGAGACCCAGTACTTC
>TRBV6-6|-|TRBJ2-7|TRBD2
CASSYPVGLAESYEQYF
TGTGCCAGCAGTTACCCGGTGGGGCTAGCGGAGTCCTACGAGCAGTACTTC
>TRBV20-1|-|TRBJ2-7|TRBD2
CSVLGGLAGFYEQYF
TGCAGCGTTCTCGGGGGACTAGCGGGATTCTACGAGCAGTACTTC
>TRBV29-1|many|TRBJ1-2|TRBD1
CSVEIRDRVNTF
TGCAGCGTTGAAATCCGGGACAGGGTGAACACCTTC